This T cell receptor (beta chain) was sequenced for a study of T cell clonotyping in hematopoietic cell transplantation. Study details: Recipient samples before transplant were obtained post-cytoreduction.

This CDR3 has 12 residues. The V and J ends lost 10 bases and 6 bases respectively, with 16 bases between them. Looked up from germline, CDR1 is MNHNS and CDR2 is SASEGT. Generated by immunoSEQ multiplex PCR, the TCRdb table keeps only in-frame clones and is missing some. The sample lists thousands of clones; under 85% were seen once. Findings of the study overall: No sorting was done, leaving CD4 and CD8 contributions mixed. At the given depth, recipient repertoires were over 95% de novo clonotypes.

As for this clone: What it binds is unknown.

As to time point: recipient sample about 28 days before transplant, after cytoreduction. Material: peripheral blood mononuclear cells, obtained before stem cell transplant. The receptor was derived from a man in his fifties or sixties with acute myeloid leukemia. Some clones in this sample may be carry-over from other donors' samples. The chain joins TRBV6-1 to TRBJ2-7; D perhaps matches TRBD1 (6 bases). In nucleotides, the CDR3 is TGTGCCATCCTCCTCTTAGGGGGCGAGCAGTACTTC. Its translation: CAILLLGGEQYF.